Below are 2 T cell receptor beta chains sequenced from a single sample in a study of metastatic and nonmetastatic thyroid tumors. MiXCR reprocessed the PCR reads for TCRdb. Of about 30,000 clones listed, 16% were seen once; the top ten hold about 4.2%. Prior to thyroid surgery, none of the patients had received any treatment. Material: blood. All receptors come from a female donor with papillary thyroid cancer or a benign thyroid nodule (not recorded which). Some clones in this sample may be carry-over from other donors' samples.

A few counts support this clone. The chain is built from TRBV28 and TRBJ2-2; TRBD2 agrees at 10 bases. The CDR3 is 14 residues long. Per germline, CDR1 MDHEN and CDR2 SYDVKM. After removal of 9 bases from V and 11 bases from J, the junction contained 12 bases not matched to a gene. CDR3 sequence reads: CASSGRWNTAELFF. As DNA, the CDR3 is TGTGCCAGTAGCGGGAGGTGGAACACCGCTGAGCTGTTTTTT.

Many counts were recorded for this clone. V and J are TRBV27 and TRBJ2-3; no definite D call. This CDR3 region has 13 residues. Per germline, CDR1 MNHEY and CDR2 SMNVEV (reference sequence). Trimming shortened V by 7 bases and J by 1 base, and 9 bases separated the two germline ends. The CDR3 region has the DNA TGTGCCAGCAAAAGAAGGGGCACAGATACGCAGTATTTT. Its translation: CASKRRGTDTQYF.